This TCR beta chain was captured by sequencing in a study of blood T cell repertoires in COVID-19. Libraries were prepared by immunoSEQ multiplex PCR; TCRdb keeps only in-frame clonotypes and omits some of them. The table shows hundreds of thousands of clones, with around 88% occurring only once. This clonotype was obtained from a woman under 40 who had recovered from COVID-19. The specimen was peripheral blood.

As DNA, the CDR3 is TGCGCCAGCAGTGAATCAGGACAGGGCTACGAGCAGTACTTC. This sequence encodes CASSESGQGYEQYF. This chain uses TRBV10-1 with TRBJ2-7, with 8 bases aligning to TRBD1. The ends lost 3 bases at V and 3 bases at J; junction bases unmatched: 4. Germline V gives CDR1 WNHNN, CDR2 SYGVQD (reference sequence). The CDR3 covers 14 residues.